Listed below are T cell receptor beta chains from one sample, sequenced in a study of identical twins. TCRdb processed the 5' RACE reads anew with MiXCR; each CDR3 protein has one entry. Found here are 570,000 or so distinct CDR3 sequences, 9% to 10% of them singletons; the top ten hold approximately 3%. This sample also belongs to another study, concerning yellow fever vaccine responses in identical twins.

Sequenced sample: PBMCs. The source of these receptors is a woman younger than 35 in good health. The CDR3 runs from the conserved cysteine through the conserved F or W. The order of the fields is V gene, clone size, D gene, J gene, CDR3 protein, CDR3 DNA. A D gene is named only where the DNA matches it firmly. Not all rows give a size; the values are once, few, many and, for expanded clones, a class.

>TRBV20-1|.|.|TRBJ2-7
CSAIKSDGAYEQYF
TGCAGTGCTATAAAATCGGACGGAGCCTACGAGCAGTACTTC
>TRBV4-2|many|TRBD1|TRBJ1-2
CASSQDGTGGESGYTF
TGTGCCAGCAGCCAAGATGGTACAGGGGGTGAGAGTGGCTACACCTTC
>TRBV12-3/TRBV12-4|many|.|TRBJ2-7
CASSSTDYEQYF
TGTGCCAGCAGTTCGACAGATTACGAGCAGTACTTC
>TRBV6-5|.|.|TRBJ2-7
CATRDTYYEQYF
TGTGCCACCCGGGACACCTACTACGAGCAGTACTTC
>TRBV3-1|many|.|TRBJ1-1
CASSRRGIGTEAFF
TGTGCCAGCAGCCGTCGGGGGATTGGGACTGAAGCTTTCTTT
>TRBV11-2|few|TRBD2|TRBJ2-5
CASSLIAGMYQETQYF
TGTGCCAGCAGCCTTATAGCGGGGATGTACCAAGAGACCCAGTACTTC
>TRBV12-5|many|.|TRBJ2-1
CASGLTGGGINEQFF
TGTGCTAGTGGTTTGACGGGCGGAGGTATCAATGAGCAGTTCTTC
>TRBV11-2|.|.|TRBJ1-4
CASSSHLGLQDEKLFF
TGTGCCAGCAGCTCTCACTTAGGACTGCAGGATGAAAAACTGTTTTTT
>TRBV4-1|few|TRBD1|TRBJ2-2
CASSQVQGALNTGELFF
TGCGCCAGCAGCCAAGTTCAGGGGGCTTTAAACACCGGGGAGCTGTTTTTT
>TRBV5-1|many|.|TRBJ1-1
CASSPGDTEAFF
TGCGCCAGCAGCCCAGGGGACACTGAAGCTTTCTTT
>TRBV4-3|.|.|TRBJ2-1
CASSQDGAPQAPYNEQFF
TGCGCCAGCAGCCAAGATGGCGCCCCGCAGGCCCCCTACAATGAGCAGTTCTTC
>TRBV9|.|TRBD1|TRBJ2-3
CASSTRDSVTDTQYF
TGTGCCAGCAGCACTCGGGACAGCGTCACAGATACGCAGTATTTT
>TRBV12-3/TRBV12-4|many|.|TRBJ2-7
CASSLGGGPTYEQYF
TGTGCCAGCAGTTTAGGGGGTGGTCCGACCTACGAGCAGTACTTC
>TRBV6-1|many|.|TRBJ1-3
CASRNLIRGNTIYF
TGTGCCAGCCGCAACCTTATTAGGGGAAACACCATATATTTT
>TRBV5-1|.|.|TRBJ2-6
CASSPTGKSGANVLTF
TGCGCCAGCAGCCCAACAGGGAAGTCTGGGGCCAACGTCCTGACTTTC
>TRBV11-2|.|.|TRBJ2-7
CASSQAVGLSSYEQYF
TGTGCCAGCAGCCAGGCGGTGGGTCTAAGCTCCTACGAGCAGTACTTC
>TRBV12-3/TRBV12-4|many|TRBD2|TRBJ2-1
CASSPPAGGGVRNEQFF
TGTGCCAGCAGTCCCCCCGCCGGGGGAGGGGTACGCAATGAGCAGTTCTTC
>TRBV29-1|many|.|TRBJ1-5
CSVGQHNQPQHF
TGCAGCGTCGGACAGCACAATCAGCCCCAGCATTTT
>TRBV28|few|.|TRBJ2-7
CASSLRQRIYEQYF
TGTGCCAGCAGTTTAAGGCAGAGGATCTACGAGCAGTACTTC
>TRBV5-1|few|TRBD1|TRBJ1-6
CASRGGTGESSYNSPLHF
TGCGCCAGCAGGGGCGGGACAGGCGAAAGCTCCTATAATTCACCCCTCCACTTT
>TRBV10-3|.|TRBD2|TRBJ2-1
CAIRETSGVSFF
TGTGCCATCAGGGAGACTAGCGGGGTAAGCTTCTTC
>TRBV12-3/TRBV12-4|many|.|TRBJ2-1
CASSLEWGEQFF
TGTGCCAGCAGTTTAGAGTGGGGTGAGCAGTTCTTC
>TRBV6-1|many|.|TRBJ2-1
CASSPGDNEQFF
TGTGCCAGCTCCCCAGGTGACAATGAGCAGTTCTTC
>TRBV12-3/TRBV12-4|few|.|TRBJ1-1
CASSLGARSEAFF
TGTGCCAGCAGTTTAGGGGCACGGTCTGAAGCTTTCTTT
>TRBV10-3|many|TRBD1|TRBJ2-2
CAIRSDRPNTGELFF
TGTGCCATCAGATCGGACAGGCCGAACACCGGGGAGCTGTTTTTT
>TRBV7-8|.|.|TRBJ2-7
CASSLKAPTYEQYF
TGTGCCAGCAGCTTAAAAGCGCCGACCTACGAGCAGTACTTC
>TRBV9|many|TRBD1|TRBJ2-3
CASSPRQGSDTQYF
TGTGCCAGCAGCCCCCGACAGGGATCGGATACGCAGTATTTT
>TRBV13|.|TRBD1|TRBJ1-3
CASSLTGTGDGNTIYF
TGTGCCAGCAGCCTGACCGGGACAGGGGATGGTAACACCATATATTTT
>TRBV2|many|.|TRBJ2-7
CAIDSSYEQYF
TGTGCCATAGACAGCTCCTACGAGCAGTACTTC
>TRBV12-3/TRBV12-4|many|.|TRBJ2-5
CASSFGQAIQETQYF
TGTGCCAGCAGTTTTGGTCAGGCAATCCAAGAGACCCAGTACTTC
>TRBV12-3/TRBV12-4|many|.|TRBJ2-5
CASSLDGGETQYF
TGTGCCAGCAGTTTAGACGGCGGGGAGACCCAGTACTTC
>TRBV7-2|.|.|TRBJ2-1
CASSQYDGTYNEQFF
TGTGCCAGCAGCCAATACGACGGAACCTACAATGAGCAGTTCTTC
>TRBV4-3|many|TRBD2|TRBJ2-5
CASSLNLAGEAETQYF
TGCGCCAGCAGCCTCAATTTAGCGGGAGAGGCGGAGACCCAGTACTTC
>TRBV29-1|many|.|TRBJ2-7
CSARTGNYEQYF
TGCAGTGCCAGGACGGGAAACTACGAGCAGTACTTC
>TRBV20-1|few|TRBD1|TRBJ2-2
CSARTGGRVNTGELFF
TGCAGTGCTAGAACAGGGGGAAGGGTAAACACTGGGGAGCTGTTTTTT
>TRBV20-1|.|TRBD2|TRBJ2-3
CSARARTSGGEDTQYF
TGCAGTGCTAGAGCTCGGACTAGCGGGGGGGAAGATACGCAGTATTTT
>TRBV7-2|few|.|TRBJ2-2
CASSSGPTAGELFF
TGTGCCAGCAGCTCGGGACCCACGGCCGGGGAGCTGTTTTTT
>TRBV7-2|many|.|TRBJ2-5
CASSLGAGAKETQYF
TGTGCCAGCAGCTTAGGGGCAGGGGCGAAAGAGACCCAGTACTTC
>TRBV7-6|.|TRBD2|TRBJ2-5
CASSSWGGETQYF
TGTGCCAGCAGCTCATGGGGGGGAGAGACCCAGTACTTC
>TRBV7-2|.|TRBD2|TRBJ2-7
CASSVSGNSREQYF
TGTGCCAGCAGCGTTAGCGGGAATTCTCGGGAGCAGTACTTC
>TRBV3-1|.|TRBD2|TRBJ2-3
CACSQVSGGTEITDTQYF
TGTGCCTGCAGCCAAGTTAGCGGGGGGACCGAGATCACAGATACGCAGTATTTT
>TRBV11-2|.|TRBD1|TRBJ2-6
CASSLQPGTGDRGANVLTF
TGTGCCAGCAGCTTACAGCCCGGGACAGGGGACCGTGGGGCCAACGTCCTGACTTTC
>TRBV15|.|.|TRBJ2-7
CATSRDGDKSYEQYF
TGTGCCACCAGCAGAGATGGGGACAAGAGCTACGAGCAGTACTTC
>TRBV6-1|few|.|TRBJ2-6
CASRSAVGANVLTF
TGTGCCAGTAGGTCCGCAGTTGGGGCCAACGTCCTGACTTTC
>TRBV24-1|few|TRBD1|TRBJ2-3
CATSDPTGDGTDTQYF
TGTGCCACCAGTGATCCAACAGGGGATGGAACAGATACGCAGTATTTT
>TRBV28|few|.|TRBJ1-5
CASYGQLGNQPQHF
TGTGCCAGCTATGGACAGCTCGGCAATCAGCCCCAGCATTTT
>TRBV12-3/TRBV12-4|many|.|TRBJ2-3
CASRGLADTQYF
TGTGCCAGCAGGGGTCTAGCAGATACGCAGTATTTT
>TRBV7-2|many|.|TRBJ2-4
CASSIPIAKNIQYF
TGTGCCAGCAGCATACCAATAGCCAAAAACATTCAGTACTTC
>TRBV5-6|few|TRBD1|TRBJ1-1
CASSLGPSGTGVSEAFF
TGTGCCAGCAGCTTAGGACCCTCCGGGACAGGGGTTTCTGAAGCTTTCTTT
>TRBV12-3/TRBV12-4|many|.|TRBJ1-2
CASSLLSYRHYGYTF
TGTGCCAGCAGTTTATTGTCCTACCGTCACTATGGCTACACCTTC
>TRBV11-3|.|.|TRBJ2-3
CASSLVAGSIDTQYF
TGTGCCAGCAGCTTAGTGGCCGGGAGTATAGATACGCAGTATTTT
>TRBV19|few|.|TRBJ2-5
CASSIGATGETQYF
TGTGCCAGTAGTATAGGAGCGACCGGAGAGACCCAGTACTTC
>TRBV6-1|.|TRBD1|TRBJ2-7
CASGDRQLTYEQYF
TGTGCCAGCGGGGACAGGCAGCTAACCTACGAGCAGTACTTC
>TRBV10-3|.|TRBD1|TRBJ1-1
CAIRAGQGENTEAFF
TGTGCCATCAGGGCGGGACAGGGGGAAAACACTGAAGCTTTCTTT
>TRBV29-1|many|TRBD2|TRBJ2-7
CSVDSGRSNEQYF
TGCAGCGTTGATAGCGGGAGGTCCAACGAGCAGTACTTC
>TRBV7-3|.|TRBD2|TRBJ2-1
CASSFGTSGNNEQFF
TGTGCCAGCAGCTTCGGGACTAGCGGTAACAATGAGCAGTTCTTC
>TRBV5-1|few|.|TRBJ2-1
CASSLAGSAEQFF
TGCGCCAGCAGCTTGGCTGGGTCCGCTGAGCAGTTCTTC
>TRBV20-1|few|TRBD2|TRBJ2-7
CSANSGRSTYEQYF
TGCAGTGCTAACAGCGGGAGGTCCACCTACGAGCAGTACTTC